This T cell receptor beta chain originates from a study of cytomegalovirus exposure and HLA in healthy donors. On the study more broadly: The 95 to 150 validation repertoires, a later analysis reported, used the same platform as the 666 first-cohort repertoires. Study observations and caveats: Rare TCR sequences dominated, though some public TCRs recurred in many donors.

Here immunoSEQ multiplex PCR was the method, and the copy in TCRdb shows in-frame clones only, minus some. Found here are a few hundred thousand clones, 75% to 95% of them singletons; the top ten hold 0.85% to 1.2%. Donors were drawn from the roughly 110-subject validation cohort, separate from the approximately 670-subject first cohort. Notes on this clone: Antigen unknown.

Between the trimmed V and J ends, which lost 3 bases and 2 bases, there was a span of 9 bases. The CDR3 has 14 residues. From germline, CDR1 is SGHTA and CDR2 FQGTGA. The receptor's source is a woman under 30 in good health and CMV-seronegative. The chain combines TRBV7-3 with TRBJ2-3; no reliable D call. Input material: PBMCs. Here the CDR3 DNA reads TGTGCCAGCAGCTTGAGCGAGCTCACAGATACGCAGTATTTT. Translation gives CASSLSELTDTQYF. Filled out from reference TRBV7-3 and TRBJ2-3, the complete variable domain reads GAGVSQTPSNKVTEKGKYVELRCDPISGHTALYWYRQSLGQGPEFLIYFQGTGAADDSGLPNDRFFAVRPEGSVSTLKIQRTERGDSAVYLCASSLSELTDTQYFGPGTRLTVL.